The source of this T cell receptor beta chain is a study of blood T cells in healthy people across ages (dated by TCRdb to about 2015). A note on the overall study: In model experiments, template switching captured roughly one uniquely barcoded TCR beta cDNA molecule for every two T cells. To track age-related changes in TCR beta repertoire diversity, the study relied on deep sequencing normalized with unique cDNA molecular identifiers. The donors were divided into four age groups: young (average approximately 15 years), middle-aged (under 40), aged (approximately 62) and long-lived (approximately 74). To avoid experimental bias, donors of different ages were distributed randomly across sequencing lanes. For two donors (one aged 18 to 30 and one aged 80 or older), the study analyzed two additional independent replicas of 1 million unique cDNA reads from the same blood draw.

As encoded in the germline V gene, CDR1 is ENHRY while CDR2 is SYGVKD. The CDR3 has 14 amino acids, counting the end cysteine and phenylalanine. The retained sequence is limited to the CDR3, 42 bases, with the frame set at the first base. The germline V and J ends show losses of 4 bases and 4 bases respectively, and no gene match explains 7 bases of the junction. Libraries came from 5' RACE. Sequencer: Illumina HiSeq 2500. A second PCR of roughly 7 to 11 cycles was performed with a sample-barcoded 5' primer and a J-beta primer mix. A template-switch 5' adaptor carrying 12 random nucleotides introduced a unique molecular identifier onto each TCR beta cDNA molecule. Each sample yielded at least 2.5 million CDR3-containing paired-end reads. First-strand cDNA synthesis was performed from all RNA using the Mint cDNA synthesis kit, with priming by a TRBC-specific oligonucleotide. After uracil-DNA glycosylase treatment, a first 18-cycle PCR used universal primers M1SS and BC2_uni_R on all cDNA. As for the authors' bioinformatics: Each sample was normalized by randomly selecting 1 million high-quality reads, each carrying a distinct molecular identifier. Reads sharing molecular identifiers were discarded rather than binned into consensus sequences. MiTCR, with a Q25 quality threshold and the strictest error-elimination algorithm, was used for CDR3 identification, clonotype clustering and error correction. A nonparametric unseen species model with Euler transformation was used to estimate lower-bound total TCR beta diversity. Through fastp at Q25 and MiXCR, TCRdb rebuilt clones from the public reads, retaining in-frame beta chains. Every distinct CDR3 protein forms one entry, paired with its most common genes and DNA. What appears here as the V and J calls and clone size reflects TCRdb's work, not the paper's. This sample has more than 1 million distinct CDR3 sequences in its table, and under 45% of those were observed once. About 20% of the sample goes to the ten largest clones.

Systemically healthy Caucasian individuals from Russia, around 38 in total and aged 6 to 90 years, were included as donors. Around 10 milliliters of peripheral blood were collected from each donor into EDTA-treated Vacutainer tubes. Ficoll-Paque density-gradient centrifugation was used to isolate PBMCs, with at least 7 million per sample. Total RNA, at least 5.5 micrograms per sample, was extracted from PBMCs with Trizol reagent. For every donor, an aliquot of PBMCs went through flow cytometry to measure the percentages of naive CD45RAhigh/CD27high T cells. What the work shows at the level of the full study, not this receptor alone: Because the CMV infection status of the donors was unknown, age-related changes in expanded clonotypes may potentially have been confounded. Bulk unsorted PBMC profiling prevented conclusive comparison of naive and antigen-experienced compartments. The long-lived group showed more naive CD4+ T cells, fewer expanded clones and increased TCR diversity than the aged group, suggesting age selection. Total diversity estimates from one million sequenced T cells were considered lower bounds and underestimates. Observed TCR beta diversity correlated strongly with the percentage of naive T cells measured by flow cytometry. Observed TCR beta diversity per million T cells fell roughly linearly with age, and a significant reduction was already apparent by age around 40.

Notes on this clonotype: The antigen this receptor binds is unknown. No base quality values were provided; no much bigger clone lies one nucleotide off.

The material sequenced was blood. This chain is built from TRBV10-3 and TRBJ2-7; 7 central nucleotides agree with TRBD2. This receptor was taken from a woman aged 55 to 70 in good health. The nucleotide sequence is given as TGTGCCATCAGTGGGGTAACGGGAGGATACGAGCAGTACTTC. Translated, this is CAISGVTGGYEQYF.